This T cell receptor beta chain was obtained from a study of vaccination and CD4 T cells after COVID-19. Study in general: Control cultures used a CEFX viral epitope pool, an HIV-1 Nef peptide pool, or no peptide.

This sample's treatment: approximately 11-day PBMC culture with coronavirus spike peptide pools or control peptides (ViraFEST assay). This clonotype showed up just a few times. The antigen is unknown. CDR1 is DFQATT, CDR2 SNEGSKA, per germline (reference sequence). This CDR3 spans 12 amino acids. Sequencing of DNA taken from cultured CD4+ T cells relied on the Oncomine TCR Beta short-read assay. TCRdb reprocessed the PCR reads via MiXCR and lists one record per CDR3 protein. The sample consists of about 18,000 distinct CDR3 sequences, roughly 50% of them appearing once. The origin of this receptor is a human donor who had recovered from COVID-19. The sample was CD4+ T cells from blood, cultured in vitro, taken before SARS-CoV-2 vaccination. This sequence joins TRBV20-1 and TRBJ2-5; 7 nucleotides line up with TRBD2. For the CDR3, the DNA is TGCAGCTCCCCTAGCGGCCAAGAGACCCAGTACTTC. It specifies CSSPSGQETQYF.